The 27 T cell receptor beta chains below were found in one sample sequenced in a study of blood T cell repertoires in COVID-19 (dated by TCRdb to the early 2020s). To prepare the library, the immunoSEQ multiplex PCR assay was applied. The immuneACCESS repertoire file appears here via TCRdb, limited to in-frame rearrangements. These files lack a portion of the clones; in checked studies, under half of the deficit traces to unresolved V genes, and the cause of the others is not known. A total of 200,000 to 300,000 clones appear in this sample, about 87% of them only once. The top ten hold around 0.8% of the sample. Sequenced material: PBMCs or T cells enriched from blood (not recorded which). The receptors here all came from a man in his fifties who had been exposed to COVID-19.

V gene TRBV7-2 combines with J gene TRBJ1-3; 8 bases agree with TRBD1. Germline V gene sequence: CDR1 SGHTA, CDR2 FQGNSA. V lost 5 bases to trimming and J lost 0 bases; unmatched junction nucleotides: 6. CDR3 size: 16 residues. The DNA of the CDR3 is TGTGCCAGCAGCCAGGGACAGGTGAACTCTGGAAACACCATATATTTT. Its translation: CASSQGQVNSGNTIYF.

Written as DNA, the CDR3 is TGTGCCAGCAGCCGGGACAGGGCCTCGTACAATGAGCAGTTCTTC. Protein sequence: CASSRDRASYNEQFF. The chain employs TRBV7-2 and TRBJ2-1, with 9 bases fitting TRBD1. Germline V gives CDR1 SGHTA, CDR2 FQGNSA. V dropped 5 bases and J dropped 4; count of bases not matched to a gene: 6. The CDR3 runs to 15 residues.

V and J are TRBV3-1 (or the pseudogene TRBV3-2) and TRBJ2-1, with TRBD1 as a possible D gene (5 bases). The germline V gene has CDR1 LGHDT and CDR2 YNNKEL (reference sequence). The germline V and J ends were trimmed by 6 bases and 9 bases, with 18 bases remaining between them. This CDR3 contains 14 residues. CDR3 amino acids: CASRQVQVSAEQFF. The CDR3 coding sequence is TGTGCCAGCAGACAGGTACAGGTGTCTGCTGAGCAGTTCTTC.

The J gene is TRBJ1-4, the V gene TRBV19; no firm D call. Germline V gene data show CDR1 as LNHDA and CDR2 as SQIVND (reference sequence). The CDR3 is 14 residues long. V was clipped by 6 bases and J by 10 bases, with 18 bases between them. The CDR3 sequence is CASSLGSGVRKLFF. The CDR3, as DNA: TGTGCCAGTAGCCTCGGGAGTGGGGTCCGAAAACTGTTTTTT.

This clone was observed once. At one of its ends the junction is not consistent with the germline gene, which may arise from a read error. The chain is built from TRBV6-1 and TRBJ1-6; 7 positions agree with TRBD1. Germline CDR1 reads MNHNS; CDR2 reads SASEGT. This CDR3 is built from 15 residues. The DNA of the CDR3 is TGTGCCAGCAGAGAAGACAGGGCTTGGGGGTCACCCCTCCACTTT. The encoded protein is CASREDRAWGSPLHF.

This CDR3 is CASSTGNEQYF. DNA for the CDR3: TGTGCCAGCAGTACAGGGAACGAGCAGTACTTC. The rearrangement joins TRBV27 to TRBJ2-7, with a tentative D call TRBD1 (6 bases). The ends were cut back, 5 bases at V and 5 bases at J, with 7 bases in the middle. Per germline, CDR1 MNHEY and CDR2 SMNVEV (reference sequence). There are 11 residues in the CDR3.

The chain has TRBV6-5 and TRBJ2-2, with 10 bases that match TRBD2. This CDR3 spans 16 amino acids. Per germline, CDR1 MNHEY and CDR2 SVGAGI. The V gene end was trimmed by 2 bases and the J gene end by 5 bases; junction bases not matched to a gene: 5. This CDR3 is CASSYPAGGSTGELFF. The CDR3 nucleotides are TGTGCCAGCAGTTACCCAGCGGGGGGGAGTACCGGGGAGCTGTTTTTT.

This clone came up a few times. The rearrangement links TRBV18 to TRBJ2-1; D might be TRBD1 (6 bases). CDR1 KGHSH and CDR2 LQKENI come from the germline V gene. V was shortened by 3 bases and J by 4 bases, with 16 bases between the two germline ends. The CDR3 extends over 16 amino acids. The CDR3 loop is CASSPLTGELYNEQFF. The CDR3 DNA reads TGTGCCAGCTCACCGTTGACAGGCGAGCTTTACAATGAGCAGTTCTTC. The full variable domain, with the rest looked up from reference TRBV18 and TRBJ2-1, is NAGVMQNPRHLVRRRGQEARLRCSPMKGHSHVYWYRQLPEEGLKFMVYLQKENIIDESGMPKERFSAEFPKEGPSILRIQQVVRGDSAAYFCASSPLTGELYNEQFFGPGTRLTVL.

In its sample, this clone was seen once. This chain uses TRBV7-9 with TRBJ2-6, with D unresolved. Germline CDR1 is SEHNR and CDR2 is FQNEAQ (reference sequence). V gave up 1 base and J gave up 4 bases, with 5 bases separating them. The CDR3 runs 14 residues. DNA for the CDR3: TGTGCCAGCAGCTTAGTTATCGGGGCCAACGTCCTGACTTTC. Translated, it gives CASSLVIGANVLTF.

The rearrangement links TRBV5-1 to TRBJ2-4, with D maybe TRBD1 (6 bases). Deletions cut 3 bases from V and 8 bases from J, with 21 bases between. Germline V gene data show CDR1 as SGHRS and CDR2 as YFSETQ. The CDR3 sequence is 16 residues long. CDR3 bases: TGCGCCAGCAGCTACGGACAGCCTATCTCAGGGGACATTCAGTACTTC. Its translation is CASSYGQPISGDIQYF.

This chain joins TRBV6-5 and TRBJ2-7; D possibly corresponds to TRBD1 (6 bases). V was shortened by 6 bases and J by 2 bases, with 14 bases between the two germline ends. Per germline, CDR1 MNHEY and CDR2 SVGAGI. CDR3 length equals 14 residues. The CDR3 DNA reads as TGTGCCAGCAGCCGGAACAGGGACACCTACGAGCAGTACGTC. Its translation: CASSRNRDTYEQYV.

V is TRBV7-2 and J is TRBJ1-5; 7 nucleotides align to TRBD1. This CDR3 has 13 residues. Per germline, CDR1 SGHTA and CDR2 FQGNSA. V was pared by 6 bases and J by 5 bases, with 4 bases of the junction left unmatched. The CDR3 loop reads CASRYDRDQPQHF. DNA for the CDR3: TGTGCCAGCAGGTACGACAGGGATCAGCCCCAGCATTTT.

J is TRBJ1-2 and V is TRBV2; TRBD1 aligns across 7 bases. This CDR3 is built from 13 residues. CDR1 is SNHLY, CDR2 FYNNEI, per germline. V shed 7 bases, J shed 3 bases, and the junction held 5 bases outside the gene matches. CDR3 nucleotides: TGTGCCAGCACTCGGGACAGCGACTATGGCTACACCTTC. This translates into CASTRDSDYGYTF.

The J gene is TRBJ1-2, the V gene TRBV24-1; D gene uncertain. Looked up from germline, CDR1 is KGHDR and CDR2 is SFDVKD. V was trimmed by 6 bases and J by 3 bases, leaving 4 bases between them. The CDR3 extends over 11 amino acids. This CDR3 is CATSLYYGYTF. The CDR3 DNA follows: TGTGCCACCAGTTTATACTATGGCTACACCTTC.

This chain joins TRBV5-1 and TRBJ2-5, with 9 bases that match TRBD1. J lost 4 bases, V lost 4 bases, and 11 bases had no gene match. The CDR3 extends over 16 amino acids. The germline CDR1 and CDR2 sequences are SGHRS and YFSETQ. For the CDR3, the DNA is TGCGCCAGCAGCAGAGACGGGACAGGGAGTCGAGAGACCCAGTACTTC. Its protein is CASSRDGTGSRETQYF. The full variable domain, its missing parts supplied by reference TRBV5-1 and TRBJ2-5, is KAGVTQTPRYLIKTRGQQVTLSCSPISGHRSVSWYQQTPGQGLQFLFEYFSETQRNKGNFPGRFSGRQFSNSRSEMNVSTLELGDSALYLCASSRDGTGSRETQYFGPGTRLLVL.

V usage is TRBV12-1 and J usage is TRBJ1-2; the DNA was not used to check the table's D call, TRBD1. TRBV12-1 corresponds to a pseudogene. This CDR3 is 13 amino acids long. The CDR3 reads CASSFDRTYGYTF. CDR3 nucleotides: TGTGCCAGCAGCTTTGACAGAACCTATGGCTACACCTTC.

This clone turned up a few times. The V and J genes are TRBV7-3 and TRBJ2-2; 7 bases map to TRBD1. The CDR3 length is 14 residues. The ends lost 3 bases at V and 3 bases at J; junction bases unmatched: 1. Germline CDR1 is SGHTA and CDR2 is FQGTGA. The CDR3 region is CASSLTGYTGELFF. CDR3 nucleotides: TGTGCCAGCAGCTTGACAGGGTACACCGGGGAGCTGTTTTTT.

J is TRBJ2-7 and V is TRBV6-1; a weak D match, TRBD1 (6 bases). With 3 bases removed from V and 3 bases from J, the gap between germline ends came to 12 bases. The germline CDR1 and CDR2 sequences are MNHNS and SASEGT. The CDR3 runs to 14 residues. CDR3 DNA sequence: TGTGCCAGCAGTGACCAAGGACAGAGCTACGAGCAGTACTTC. It encodes CASSDQGQSYEQYF.

This clone was found once. The chain links TRBV27 to TRBJ1-2; a possible D gene is TRBD1 (6 bases). Germline assignment: CDR1 MNHEY and CDR2 SMNVEV (reference sequence). Trimming removed 1 base from V and 6 bases from J, with 18 bases in between. This CDR3 contains 16 residues. CDR3 coding DNA: TGTGCCAGCAGTTTATTGGGGGCGAAAGTGAAGAATGGCTACACCTTC. Its protein product is CASSLLGAKVKNGYTF.

The CDR3 coding sequence is TGTGCCAGCTCACCCGATCCCAGTGGAAACACCATATATTTT. It yields the protein CASSPDPSGNTIYF. The gene calls are TRBV18 and TRBJ1-3; D uncertain. CDR1 and CDR2 from the germline V gene are KGHSH and LQKENI. The V end lost 3 bases, the J end lost 3 bases, and 9 bases lay between the germline ends. This CDR3 region has 14 residues.

V is TRBV28 and J is TRBJ1-2; possibly TRBD1 for D (5 bases). This CDR3 is 13 amino acids long. Germline CDR1 is MDHEN and CDR2 is SYDVKM. V was cut by 6 bases and J by 3 bases, with 11 bases left in between. In DNA, the CDR3 is TGTGCCAGCAGCACGACAGTATACTATGGCTACACCTTC. Its translation: CASSTTVYYGYTF.

The chain couples TRBV28 to TRBJ1-4, with 7 bases identical to TRBD1. Germline loops: CDR1 MDHEN, CDR2 SYDVKM. Trimming cost V 5 bases and J 8 bases; bases outside gene matches: 11. The CDR3 consists of 15 residues. The CDR3 loop is CASSPPGGRQEKLFF. CDR3 DNA: TGTGCCAGCAGTCCTCCAGGGGGACGACAGGAAAAACTGTTTTTT.

This chain joins TRBV6-2 or TRBV6-3 and TRBJ2-7; 10 bases line up with TRBD1. The CDR3 sequence is 19 residues long. The germline CDR1 and CDR2 sequences are MNHEY and SVGEGT. V dropped 1 base and J dropped 0; count of bases not matched to a gene: 12. The CDR3 loop reads CASSYYIYRTGGNSYEQYF. The CDR3 DNA sequence: TGTGCCAGCAGTTACTATATCTACCGGACAGGGGGTAACTCCTACGAGCAGTACTTC.

The chain employs TRBV18 and TRBJ2-7; D possibly corresponds to TRBD1 (5 bases). CDR1 is KGHSH, CDR2 LQKENI, per germline. The V end lost 3 bases, the J end lost 1 base, and 7 bases lay between the germline ends. This CDR3 region has 13 residues. The chain's CDR3 is CASSPRESYEQYV. CDR3 DNA sequence: TGTGCCAGCTCACCCAGGGAATCCTACGAGCAGTACGTC.

The J gene is TRBJ1-6, the V gene TRBV27, with TRBD1 as a possible D gene (6 bases). The CDR3 totals 13 residues. CDR1 is MNHEY and CDR2 is SMNVEV in the germline V gene (reference sequence). V shed 6 bases and J shed 7 bases, with 10 bases lying between them. The CDR3 spells CASRFTGNSPLHF. The DNA for the CDR3 is TGTGCCAGCAGATTTACAGGGAATTCACCCCTCCACTTT.

CDR3 DNA sequence: TGTGCCAGCAGCCTAGTGCAGGGATGGGGAACTGAAGCTTTCTTT. It specifies CASSLVQGWGTEAFF. This chain links TRBV9 with TRBJ1-1; the D gene is possibly TRBD1 (5 bases). Trimming removed 4 bases from V and 5 bases from J, with 18 bases in between. This CDR3 has 15 amino acids. Germline V gene sequence: CDR1 SGDLS, CDR2 YYNGEE.

This chain uses TRBV5-1 with TRBJ2-1; 10 bases align to TRBD1. V dropped 0 bases and J dropped 9; count of bases not matched to a gene: 21. The CDR3 is 20 residues long. Germline V gene lookup returns CDR1 SGHRS and CDR2 YFSETQ. CDR3 residues: CASSLGRGTGVILRGGEQFF. In nucleotides, the CDR3 is TGCGCCAGCAGCTTGGGTCGGGGGACAGGGGTCATCCTAAGAGGCGGTGAGCAGTTCTTC.